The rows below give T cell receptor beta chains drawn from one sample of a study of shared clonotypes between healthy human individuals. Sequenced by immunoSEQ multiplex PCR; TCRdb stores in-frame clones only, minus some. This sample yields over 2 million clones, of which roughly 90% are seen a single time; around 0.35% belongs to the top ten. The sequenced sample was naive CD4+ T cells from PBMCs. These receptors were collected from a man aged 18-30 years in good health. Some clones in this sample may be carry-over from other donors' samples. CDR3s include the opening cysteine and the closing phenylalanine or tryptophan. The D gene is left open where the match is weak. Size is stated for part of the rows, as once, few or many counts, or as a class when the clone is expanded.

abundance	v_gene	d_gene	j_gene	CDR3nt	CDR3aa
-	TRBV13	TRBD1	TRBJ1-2	TGTGCCAGCAGCCTCGGGACAGGGTCCTATGGCTACACCTTC	CASSLGTGSYGYTF
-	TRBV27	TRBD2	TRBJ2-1	TGTGCCAGCAGGCGGGAGTCTAGCATCGATGAGCAGTTCTTC	CASRRESSIDEQFF
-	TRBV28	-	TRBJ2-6	TGTGCCAGCAGTCTTACGGGGAGCTCTGGGGCCAACGTCCTGACTTTC	CASSLTGSSGANVLTF
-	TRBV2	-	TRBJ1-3	TGTGCCAGCAGAGGGGCCGCCGGTGGAAACACCATATATTTT	CASRGAAGGNTIYF
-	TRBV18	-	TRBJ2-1	TGTGCCAGCTCACCGTACGACAATGAGCAGTTCTTC	CASSPYDNEQFF
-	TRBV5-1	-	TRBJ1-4	TGCGCCAGCAGCTTAACAGGCGGGGATGAAAAACTGTTTTTT	CASSLTGGDEKLFF
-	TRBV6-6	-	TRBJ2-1	TGTGCCAGCAGGCCCTGGGGGGATGAGCAGTTCTTC	CASRPWGDEQFF
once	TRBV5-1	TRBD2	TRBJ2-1	TGCGCCAGCAGCCCGGGACTAGCGATTTACAATGAGCAGTTCTTC	CASSPGLAIYNEQFF
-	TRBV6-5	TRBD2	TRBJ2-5	TGTGCCAGCAGTTACGCGGGAGTAAAGACCCAGTACTTC	CASSYAGVKTQYF
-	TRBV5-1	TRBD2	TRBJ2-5	TGCGCCAGCAGCTTAGCGGGATCAGAGACCCAGTACTTC	CASSLAGSETQYF
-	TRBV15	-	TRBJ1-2	TGTGCCACCAGCAGAGATCGAACAGGTGGCGGCTACACCTTC	CATSRDRTGGGYTF
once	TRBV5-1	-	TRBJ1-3	TGCGCCAGCAGCTTGGACGGGGGAGGTTCTGGAAACACCATATATTTT	CASSLDGGGSGNTIYF
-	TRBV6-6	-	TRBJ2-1	TGTGCCAGCAGTTTCGGGCAGTCCTACAATGAGCAGTTCTTC	CASSFGQSYNEQFF
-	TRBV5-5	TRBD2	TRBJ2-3	TGTGCCAGCAGCGTCCGACTAGCTCGGTTGGCAGATACGCAGTATTTT	CASSVRLARLADTQYF
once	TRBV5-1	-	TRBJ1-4	TGCGCCAGCAGCTTATCGACACCAGGTGAAAAACTGTTTTTT	CASSLSTPGEKLFF
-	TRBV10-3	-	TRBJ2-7	TGTGCCATCAGTGAGTTGGACAGCTCGCCCTACGAGCAGTACTTC	CAISELDSSPYEQYF
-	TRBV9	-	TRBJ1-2	TGTGCCAGCAGCGGAGACCGGTACGGCTACACCTTC	CASSGDRYGYTF
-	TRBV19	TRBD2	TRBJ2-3	TGTGCCAGTAGTATATCGAGCGGGAGGGCCTATGGAGATACGCAGTATTTT	CASSISSGRAYGDTQYF
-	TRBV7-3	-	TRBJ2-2	TGTGCCAGCAGCTTTTCGAGGCAGTTCGGCGGGGAGCTGTTTTTT	CASSFSRQFGGELFF
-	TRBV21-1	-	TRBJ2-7	TGTGCCAGCAGCAAGGGGGTTCGGGCTATTGGGTTCCACGAGCAGTACTTC	CASSKGVRAIGFHEQYF
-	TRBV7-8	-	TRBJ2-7	TGTGCCAGCAGCTTGGGGGCAGGGCAGGGCGAGCAGTACTTC	CASSLGAGQGEQYF
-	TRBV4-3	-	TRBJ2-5	TGCGCCAGCAGCCTCTATAGGGGGTTAGAGACCCAGTACTTC	CASSLYRGLETQYF
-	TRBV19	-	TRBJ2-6	TGTGCCAGTAGTTCCGAGGGCCCTGGGGCCAACGTCCTGACTTTC	CASSSEGPGANVLTF
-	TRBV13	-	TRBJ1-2	TGTGCCAGCAGCTCGGACAGTAACTATGGCTACACCTTC	CASSSDSNYGYTF
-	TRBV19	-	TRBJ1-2	TGTGCCAGTACCTCGGGGGGGCTGCCTAACTATGGCTACACCTTC	CASTSGGLPNYGYTF
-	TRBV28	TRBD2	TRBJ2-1	TGTGCCAGCAGTTTAGCGGGAGCCAATGAGCAGTTCTTC	CASSLAGANEQFF